What follows describes a single T cell receptor beta chain. Its antigen is not known. PCR involved 60 Vbeta and 13 Jbeta primers. Produced via immunoSEQ multiplex PCR; TCRdb's table is partial and in-frame only. The table includes tens of thousands of clones, about three quarters detected once. This sample was included in a study of cytomegalovirus exposure and HLA in healthy donors. Study outcomes and limitations: Reportedly, fewer N-insertions than the approximately 600-donor mean appeared in an Asian-associated ancestry cluster in a later analysis. Listed as cytomegalovirus-associated were about 160 TCR beta chains. In most subjects, TCR beta sequences reportedly gave accurate predictions of HLA-A and HLA-B alleles.

In germline, CDR1 is MNHNS, CDR2 SASEGT. This CDR3 has 12 residues. The germline V and J ends were trimmed by 8 bases and 10 bases, with 17 bases remaining between them. In nominal health when sampled, donors likely had unrecorded immune exposures nonetheless. The specimen was PBMCs. This chain connects TRBV6-1 to TRBJ1-1; D is undetermined. The receptor's source is a male donor in good health and CMV-seropositive. This CDR3 is CASGPPGLGAFF. DNA for the CDR3: TGTGCCAGCGGTCCCCCTGGGCTTGGAGCTTTCTTT.